The text below deals with one T cell receptor (beta chain). The antigen remains undetermined. The CDR3 has 15 residues. Germline V gene lookup returns CDR1 MDHEN and CDR2 SYDVKM. V dropped 3 bases and J dropped 0; count of bases not matched to a gene: 2. This entry is derived from a study of shared clonotypes between healthy human individuals. Study results and limitations: Among donors, sharing of clonotypes was expected to be affected by sequencing depth. Clonotypes that were shared across several donors made up roughly 5% of naive CD4 clonotypes. Unshared clonotypes carried lower generation probabilities than those common to all four donors.

Positive CCR7 selection of CD45RO-negative cells yielded the naive CD8 cells, and terminally differentiated effector memory CD45RA+ cells were excluded. Sequencing was performed with immunoSEQ multiplex PCR; in TCRdb, only in-frame clones are kept and a portion is missing. The profile shows roughly 590,000 clones, less than 97% of them singletons. The V call is TRBV28, the J call TRBJ2-1; 7 bases map to TRBD2. The receptor was isolated from a woman aged 30 to 39 in good health. The sequenced material came from naive CD8+ T cells sorted from blood. The CDR3 here is CASSFGGSSYNEQFF. CDR3 bases: TGTGCCAGCAGTTTCGGCGGGAGCTCCTACAATGAGCAGTTCTTC.